The clone carrying this T cell receptor beta chain was seen ten or more times. Its specificity is not known. CDR1 SGHVS and CDR2 FQNEAQ come from the germline V gene. The CDR3 is 16 residues long. Between the trimmed V and J ends, which lost 3 bases and 1 base, there was a span of 12 bases. Method: immunoSEQ multiplex PCR; TCRdb's copy keeps in-frame clones and lacks some. This sample has 35,000 to 45,000 clones, each found more than once. This sample is part of a study of T cells after posttransplantation cyclophosphamide. The study, taken as a whole, reports: Recipient CMV seropositivity and CMV reactivation strongly tracked TRB clonality. Tissue-infiltrating T cells from skin or gut overlapped little with blood T cells.

This chain joins TRBV7-8 and TRBJ2-2; possible D gene TRBD1, 5 bases. The sequence came from a man aged 40-49 years in good health, CMV-negative, and a related stem cell transplant donor. Input material: PBMCs. The CDR3 sequence is CASSLEGVLNTGELFF. In DNA form, the CDR3 reads TGTGCCAGCAGCTTGGAAGGGGTCCTGAACACCGGGGAGCTGTTTTTT.